This T cell receptor (beta chain) was retrieved from a study of blood T cell repertoires in COVID-19. This clone was recorded only once. This CDR3 has 16 residues. Per germline, CDR1 SGHRS and CDR2 YFSETQ. Losses at the gene ends were 0 bases for V and 4 bases for J; bases not matched to a gene: 9. Assay: immunoSEQ multiplex PCR; the TCRdb copy retains only in-frame clones and omits some. The table shows 240,000 or so clones, with roughly 80% occurring only once. The specimen sequenced was peripheral blood. V is TRBV5-1 and J is TRBJ1-1; 7 bases fit TRBD1. The sequence was obtained from a young woman with acute or convalescent COVID-19. The CDR3 region is CASSLVPTGSVTEAFF. The CDR3 DNA is TGCGCCAGCAGCTTGGTGCCGACAGGGTCGGTCACTGAAGCTTTCTTT.